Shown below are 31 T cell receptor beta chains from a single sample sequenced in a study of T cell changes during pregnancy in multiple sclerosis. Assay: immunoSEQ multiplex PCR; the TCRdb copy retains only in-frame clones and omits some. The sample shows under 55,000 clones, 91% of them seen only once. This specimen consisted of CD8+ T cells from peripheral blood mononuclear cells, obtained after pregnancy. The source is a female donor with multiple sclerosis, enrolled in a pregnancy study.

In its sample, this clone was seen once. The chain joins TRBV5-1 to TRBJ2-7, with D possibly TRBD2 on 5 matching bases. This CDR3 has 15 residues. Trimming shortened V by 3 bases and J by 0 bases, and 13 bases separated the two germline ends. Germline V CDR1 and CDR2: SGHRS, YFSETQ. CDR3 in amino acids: CASSSGWQDSYEQYF. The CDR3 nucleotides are TGCGCCAGCAGCTCGGGGTGGCAGGACTCCTACGAGCAGTACTTC.

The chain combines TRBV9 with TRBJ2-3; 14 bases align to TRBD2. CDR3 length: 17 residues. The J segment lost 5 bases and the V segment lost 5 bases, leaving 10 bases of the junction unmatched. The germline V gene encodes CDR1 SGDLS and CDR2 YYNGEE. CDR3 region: CASSNRLAGGPGDTQYF. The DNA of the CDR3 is TGTGCCAGCAGTAATCGACTAGCGGGGGGGCCAGGAGATACGCAGTATTTT.

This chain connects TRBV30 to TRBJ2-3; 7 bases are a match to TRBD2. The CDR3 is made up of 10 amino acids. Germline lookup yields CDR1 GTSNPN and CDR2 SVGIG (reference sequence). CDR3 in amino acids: CAGGADTQYF. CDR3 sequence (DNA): TGTGCGGGGGGGGCAGATACGCAGTATTTT.

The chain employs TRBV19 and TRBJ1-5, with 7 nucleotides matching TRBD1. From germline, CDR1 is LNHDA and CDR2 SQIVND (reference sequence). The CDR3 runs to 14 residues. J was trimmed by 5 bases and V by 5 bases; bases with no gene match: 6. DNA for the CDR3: TGTGCCAGTAGTTACAGGGGTAACGATCAGCCCCAGCATTTT. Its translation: CASSYRGNDQPQHF. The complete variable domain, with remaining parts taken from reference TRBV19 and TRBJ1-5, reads DGGITQSPKYLFRKEGQNVTLSCEQNLNHDAMYWYRQDPGQGLRLIYYSQIVNDFQKGDIAEGYSVSREKKESFPLTVTSAQKNPTAFYLCASSYRGNDQPQHFGDGTRLSIL.

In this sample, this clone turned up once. The CDR3 DNA reads as TGTGCCAGCAGCCTAAGCGGGGGCCTTCACAATGAGCAGTTCTTC. Its protein is CASSLSGGLHNEQFF. This chain links TRBV27 with TRBJ2-1; 8 bases match TRBD2. V lost 6 bases and J lost 5; bases outside the gene matches: 9. The CDR3 is 15 residues long. From germline, CDR1 is MNHEY and CDR2 SMNVEV (reference sequence).

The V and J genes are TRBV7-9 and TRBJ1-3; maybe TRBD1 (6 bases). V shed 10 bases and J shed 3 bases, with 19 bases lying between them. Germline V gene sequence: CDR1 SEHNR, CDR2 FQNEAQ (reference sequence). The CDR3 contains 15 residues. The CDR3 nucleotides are TGTGCCATAACCATAGGGGGTATCGGTGGAAACACCATATATTTT. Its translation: CAITIGGIGGNTIYF.

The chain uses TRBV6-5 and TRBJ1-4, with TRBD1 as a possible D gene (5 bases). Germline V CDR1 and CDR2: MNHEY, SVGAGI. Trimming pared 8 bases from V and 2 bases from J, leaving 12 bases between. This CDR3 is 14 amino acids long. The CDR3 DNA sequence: TGTGCCAGCGCGGGGGGTCTTACTAATGAAAAACTGTTTTTT. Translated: CASAGGLTNEKLFF.

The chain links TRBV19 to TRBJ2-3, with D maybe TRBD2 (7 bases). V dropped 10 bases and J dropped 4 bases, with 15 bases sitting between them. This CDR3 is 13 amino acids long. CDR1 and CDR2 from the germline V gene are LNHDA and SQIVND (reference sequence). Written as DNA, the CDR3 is TGTGCCACCCGGGGGGACACTTCAGATACGCAGTATTTT. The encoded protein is CATRGDTSDTQYF.

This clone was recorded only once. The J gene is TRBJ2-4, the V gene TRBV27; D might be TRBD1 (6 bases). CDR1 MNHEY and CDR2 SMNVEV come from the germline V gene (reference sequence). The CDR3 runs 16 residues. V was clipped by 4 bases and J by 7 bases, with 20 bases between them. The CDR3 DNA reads TGTGCCAGCAGTTCGGTCTTACAGGGTTCGCAGAACATTCAGTACTTC. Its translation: CASSSVLQGSQNIQYF.

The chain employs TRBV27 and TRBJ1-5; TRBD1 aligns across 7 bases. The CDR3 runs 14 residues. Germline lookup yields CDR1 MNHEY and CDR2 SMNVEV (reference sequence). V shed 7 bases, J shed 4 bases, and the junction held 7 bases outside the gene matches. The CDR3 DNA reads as TGTGCCAGCAAAACAGGGGCCCAAAATCAGCCCCAGCATTTT. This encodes CASKTGAQNQPQHF.

The CDR3 nucleotides are TGTGCCAGCAGTGGCGGACAGGGTCTCTATGAGCAGTTCTTC. Amino acids: CASSGGQGLYEQFF. The chain recombines TRBV2 with TRBJ2-1, with 8 bases identical to TRBD1. CDR1 is SNHLY, CDR2 FYNNEI, per germline. V shed 4 bases and J 8 bases; nucleotides not matched to a gene: 7. This CDR3 is built from 14 residues.

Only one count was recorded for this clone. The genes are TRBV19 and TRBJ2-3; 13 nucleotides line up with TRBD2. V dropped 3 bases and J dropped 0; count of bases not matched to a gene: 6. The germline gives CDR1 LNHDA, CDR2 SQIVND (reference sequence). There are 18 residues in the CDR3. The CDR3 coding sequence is TGTGCCAGTAGTATCGGACTAGCGGGGGCTTCTAGCACAGATACGCAGTATTTT. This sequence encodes CASSIGLAGASSTDTQYF.

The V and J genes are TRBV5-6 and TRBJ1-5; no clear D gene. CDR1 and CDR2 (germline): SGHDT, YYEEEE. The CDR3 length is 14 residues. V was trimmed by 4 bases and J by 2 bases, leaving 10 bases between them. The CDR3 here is CASSTGGGNQPQHF. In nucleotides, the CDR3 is TGTGCCAGCAGCACCGGTGGAGGCAATCAGCCCCAGCATTTT.

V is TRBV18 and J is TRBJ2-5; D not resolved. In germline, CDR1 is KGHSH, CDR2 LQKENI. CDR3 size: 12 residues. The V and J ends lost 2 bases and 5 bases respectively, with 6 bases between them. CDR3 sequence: CASSPSGETQYF. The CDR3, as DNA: TGTGCCAGCTCACCATCCGGGGAGACCCAGTACTTC.

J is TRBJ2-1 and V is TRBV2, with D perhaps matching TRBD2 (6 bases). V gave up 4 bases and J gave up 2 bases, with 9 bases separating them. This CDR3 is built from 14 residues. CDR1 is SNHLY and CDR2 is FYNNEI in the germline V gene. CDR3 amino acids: CASSAGETYNEQFF. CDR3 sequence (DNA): TGTGCCAGCAGTGCGGGGGAAACCTACAATGAGCAGTTCTTC.

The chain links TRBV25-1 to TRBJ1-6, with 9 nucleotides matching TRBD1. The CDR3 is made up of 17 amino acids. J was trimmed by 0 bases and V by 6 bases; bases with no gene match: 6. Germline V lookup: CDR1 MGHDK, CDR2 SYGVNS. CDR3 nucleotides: TGTGCCAGCAGCGTTGGGACAGGGAGCTCCTATAATTCACCCCTCCACTTT. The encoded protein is CASSVGTGSSYNSPLHF.

CDR3 loop: CATSSSEVGNSPLHF. The CDR3 DNA sequence: TGTGCCACCAGCAGCTCGGAGGTAGGGAATTCACCCCTCCACTTT. The chain has TRBV15 and TRBJ1-6; no reliable D call. This CDR3 comprises 15 residues. V shed 3 bases and J shed 7 bases, with 13 bases lying between them. Germline V gene data show CDR1 as LNHNV and CDR2 as YYDKDF (reference sequence).

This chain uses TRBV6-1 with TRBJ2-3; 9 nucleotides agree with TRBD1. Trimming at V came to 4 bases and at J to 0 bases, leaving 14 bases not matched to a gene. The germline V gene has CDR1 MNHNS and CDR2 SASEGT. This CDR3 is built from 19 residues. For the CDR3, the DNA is TGTGCCAGCAGTGGAGCCTGGCCGGGACAGGGTTTAAGCACAGATACGCAGTATTTT. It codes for CASSGAWPGQGLSTDTQYF.

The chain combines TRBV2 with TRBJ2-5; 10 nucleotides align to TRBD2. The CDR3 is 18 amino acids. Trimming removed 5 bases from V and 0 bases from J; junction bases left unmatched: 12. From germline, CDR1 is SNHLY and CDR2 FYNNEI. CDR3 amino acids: CASSTLTGLAAYQETQYF. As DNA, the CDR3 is TGTGCCAGCAGTACCCTCACCGGACTAGCGGCGTACCAAGAGACCCAGTACTTC.

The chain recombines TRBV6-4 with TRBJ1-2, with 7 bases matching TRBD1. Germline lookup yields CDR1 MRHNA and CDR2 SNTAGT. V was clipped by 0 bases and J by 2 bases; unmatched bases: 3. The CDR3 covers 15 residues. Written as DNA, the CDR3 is TGTGCCAGCAGTGACTCTCACAGGGGAAACTATGGCTACACCTTC. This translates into CASSDSHRGNYGYTF.

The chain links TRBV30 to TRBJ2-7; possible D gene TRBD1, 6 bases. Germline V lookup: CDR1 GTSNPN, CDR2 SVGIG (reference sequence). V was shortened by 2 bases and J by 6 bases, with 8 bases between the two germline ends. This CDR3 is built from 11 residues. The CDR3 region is CAWSPGVEQYF. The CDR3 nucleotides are TGTGCCTGGAGTCCAGGGGTCGAGCAGTACTTC. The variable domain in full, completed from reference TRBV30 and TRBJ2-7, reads SQTIHQWPATLVQPVGSPLSLECTVEGTSNPNLYWYRQAAGRGLQLLFYSVGIGQISSEVPQNLSASRPQDRQFILSSKKLLLSDSGFYLCAWSPGVEQYFGPGTRLTVT.

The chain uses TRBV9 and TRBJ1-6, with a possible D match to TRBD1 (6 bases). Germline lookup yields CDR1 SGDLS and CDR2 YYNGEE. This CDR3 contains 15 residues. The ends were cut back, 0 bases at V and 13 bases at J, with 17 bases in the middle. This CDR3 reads CASSVEGDGNWPLHF. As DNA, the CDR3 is TGTGCCAGCAGCGTAGAGGGGGACGGTAATTGGCCCCTCCACTTT. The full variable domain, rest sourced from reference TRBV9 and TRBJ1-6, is DSGVTQTPKHLITATGQRVTLRCSPRSGDLSVYWYQQSLDQGLQFLIQYYNGEERAKGNILERFSAQQFPDLHSELNLSSLELGDSALYFCASSVEGDGNWPLHFGNGTRLTVT.

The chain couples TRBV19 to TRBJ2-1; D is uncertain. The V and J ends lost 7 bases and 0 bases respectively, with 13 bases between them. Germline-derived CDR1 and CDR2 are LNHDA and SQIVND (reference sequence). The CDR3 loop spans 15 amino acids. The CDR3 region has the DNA TGTGCCAGTACAAAAATCTTGAGCTCCTACAATGAGCAGTTCTTC. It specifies CASTKILSSYNEQFF.

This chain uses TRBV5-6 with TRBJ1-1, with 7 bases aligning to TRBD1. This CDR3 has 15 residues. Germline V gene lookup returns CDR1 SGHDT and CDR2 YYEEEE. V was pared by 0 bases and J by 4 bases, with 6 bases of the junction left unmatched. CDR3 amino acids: CASSLGQGRVTEAFF. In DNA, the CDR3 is TGTGCCAGCAGCTTGGGACAGGGCCGGGTCACTGAAGCTTTCTTT.

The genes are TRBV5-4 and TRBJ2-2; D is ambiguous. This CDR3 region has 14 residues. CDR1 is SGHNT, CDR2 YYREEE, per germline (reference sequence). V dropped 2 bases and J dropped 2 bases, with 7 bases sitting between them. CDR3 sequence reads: CASSFTENTGELFF. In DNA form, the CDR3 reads TGTGCCAGCAGCTTCACAGAAAACACCGGGGAGCTGTTTTTT.

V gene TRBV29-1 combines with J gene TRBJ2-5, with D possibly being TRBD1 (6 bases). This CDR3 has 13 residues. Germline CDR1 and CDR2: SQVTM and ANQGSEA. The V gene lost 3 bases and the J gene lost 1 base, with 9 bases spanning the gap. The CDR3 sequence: CSVDRGGQETQYF. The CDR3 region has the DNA TGCAGCGTTGATAGAGGGGGCCAAGAGACCCAGTACTTC.

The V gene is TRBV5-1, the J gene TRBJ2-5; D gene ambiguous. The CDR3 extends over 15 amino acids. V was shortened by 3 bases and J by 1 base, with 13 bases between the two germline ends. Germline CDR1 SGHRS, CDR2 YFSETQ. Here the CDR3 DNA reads TGCGCCAGCAGCTCGACCCACTACCTCCAAGAGACCCAGTACTTC. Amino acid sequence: CASSSTHYLQETQYF.

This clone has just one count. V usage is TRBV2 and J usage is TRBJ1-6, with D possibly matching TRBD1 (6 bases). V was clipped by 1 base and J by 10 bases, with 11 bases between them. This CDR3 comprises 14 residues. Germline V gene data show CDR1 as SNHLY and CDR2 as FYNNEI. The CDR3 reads CASSEGRGRSPLHF. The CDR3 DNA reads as TGTGCCAGCAGTGAAGGCAGGGGTCGATCACCCCTCCACTTT.

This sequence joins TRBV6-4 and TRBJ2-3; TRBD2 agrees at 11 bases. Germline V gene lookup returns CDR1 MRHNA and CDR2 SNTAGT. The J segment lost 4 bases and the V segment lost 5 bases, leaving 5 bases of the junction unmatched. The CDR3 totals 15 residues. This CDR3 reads CASSTLAGGADTQYF. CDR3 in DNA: TGTGCCAGCAGTACCCTAGCGGGGGGTGCAGATACGCAGTATTTT.

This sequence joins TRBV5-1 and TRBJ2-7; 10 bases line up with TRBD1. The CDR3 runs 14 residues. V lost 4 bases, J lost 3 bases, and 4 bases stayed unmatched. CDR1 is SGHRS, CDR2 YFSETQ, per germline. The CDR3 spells CASSAGTGDYEQYF. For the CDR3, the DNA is TGCGCCAGCAGCGCCGGGACAGGGGACTACGAGCAGTACTTC.

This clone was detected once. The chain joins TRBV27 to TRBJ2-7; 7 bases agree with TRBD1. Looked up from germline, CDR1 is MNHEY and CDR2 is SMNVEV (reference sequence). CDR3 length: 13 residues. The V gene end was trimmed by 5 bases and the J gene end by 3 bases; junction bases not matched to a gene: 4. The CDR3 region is CASSPGTDYEQYF. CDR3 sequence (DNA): TGTGCCAGCAGTCCAGGGACAGACTACGAGCAGTACTTC.